These 22 T cell receptor beta chains share one sample of origin, sequenced in a study of cytomegalovirus exposure and HLA in healthy donors. The data were produced by immunoSEQ multiplex PCR, yet TCRdb's version contains in-frame clones alone and is incomplete. Counted here are some 310,000 clones, roughly 88% occurring once; the ten biggest clones make up around 1%. The material sequenced was PBMCs. The source of these receptors is a man aged 25 to 40 in good health and CMV-seronegative.

The chain links TRBV6-5 to TRBJ1-2, with D maybe TRBD1 (6 bases). The CDR3 totals 13 residues. Deletions cut 6 bases from V and 5 bases from J, with 13 bases between. Germline lookup yields CDR1 MNHEY and CDR2 SVGAGI. Here the CDR3 DNA reads TGTGCCAGCAGGGATCCGGGACAATATGGCTACACCTTC. Protein: CASRDPGQYGYTF.

The J gene is TRBJ2-1, the V gene TRBV7-2, with TRBD2 matching 11 bases. This CDR3 has 17 residues. The trim removed 2 bases at V and 5 bases at J, leaving 8 bases unmatched. Germline-derived CDR1 and CDR2 are SGHTA and FQGNSA. The chain's CDR3 is CASSLRSSGGPNNEQFF. In nucleotides, the CDR3 is TGTGCCAGCAGCTTAAGGTCTAGCGGGGGGCCAAACAATGAGCAGTTCTTC.

CDR3 sequence reads: CASSEGSSGGTDTQYF. In nucleotides, the CDR3 is TGTGCCAGCAGTGAAGGGTCTAGCGGGGGCACAGATACGCAGTATTTT. The chain uses TRBV2 and TRBJ2-3, with TRBD2 matching 9 bases. There are 16 residues in the CDR3. The V gene's germline CDR1 is SNHLY and CDR2 FYNNEI. V lost 1 base and J lost 1; bases outside the gene matches: 3.

The chain has TRBV9 and TRBJ2-3, with TRBD1 identical over 8 bases. The CDR3 extends over 14 amino acids. With 2 bases clipped from V and 4 bases from J, the junction kept 3 bases outside the gene matches. Germline-derived CDR1 and CDR2 are SGDLS and YYNGEE. The CDR3 here is CASSVATGADTQYF. The CDR3 region has the DNA TGTGCCAGCAGCGTGGCGACAGGGGCAGATACGCAGTATTTT.

This chain connects TRBV9 to TRBJ1-1; TRBD1 is a possible D gene (5 bases). Germline assignment: CDR1 SGDLS and CDR2 YYNGEE. V was pared by 0 bases and J by 3 bases, with 18 bases between. The CDR3 spans 17 residues. CDR3 bases: TGTGCCAGCAGCGTAGTTTCTTTTGGGGCTGGGGACACTGAAGCTTTCTTT. Protein product: CASSVVSFGAGDTEAFF.

The CDR3 loop reads CASSLEPGDRVFNEQFF. CDR3 DNA sequence: TGCGCCAGCAGCTTAGAGCCAGGGGACAGGGTTTTCAATGAGCAGTTCTTC. The chain is built from TRBV5-1 and TRBJ2-1; 9 nucleotides line up with TRBD1. The junction had 12 bases not matched to a gene; V was cut back by 2 bases and J by 6 bases. This CDR3 has 17 amino acids. Germline V CDR1 and CDR2: SGHRS, YFSETQ. The whole variable domain, remainder taken from reference TRBV5-1 and TRBJ2-1, is KAGVTQTPRYLIKTRGQQVTLSCSPISGHRSVSWYQQTPGQGLQFLFEYFSETQRNKGNFPGRFSGRQFSNSRSEMNVSTLELGDSALYLCASSLEPGDRVFNEQFFGPGTRLTVL.

The V call is TRBV7-9, the J call TRBJ2-7; D may be TRBD1 (5 bases). CDR1 and CDR2 (germline): SEHNR, FQNEAQ (reference sequence). V was trimmed by 2 bases and J by 2 bases, leaving 16 bases between them. The CDR3 runs 16 residues. CDR3 in DNA: TGTGCCAGCAGCTTACTATCAGGGTATTGGACCTACGAGCAGTACTTC. It translates to CASSLLSGYWTYEQYF.

This rearrangement joins TRBV6-5 to TRBJ2-7; no definite D call. Germline V gives CDR1 MNHEY, CDR2 SVGAGI. The CDR3 loop spans 14 amino acids. V dropped 6 bases and J dropped 2 bases, with 14 bases sitting between them. The CDR3 is CASSPLDIAYEQYF. CDR3 in DNA: TGTGCCAGCAGCCCACTCGACATTGCCTACGAGCAGTACTTC.

This chain uses TRBV5-6 with TRBJ2-7, with 10 bases aligning to TRBD1. The CDR3 length is 14 residues. After removal of 2 bases from V and 3 bases from J, the junction contained 2 bases not matched to a gene. Germline loops: CDR1 SGHDT, CDR2 YYEEEE. In DNA form, the CDR3 reads TGTGCCAGCAGCTTCGGGACAGGGGACTACGAGCAGTACTTC. This translates into CASSFGTGDYEQYF.

This clone has more than one count but fewer than ten. V is TRBV6-5 and J is TRBJ1-2; D possibly corresponds to TRBD1 (5 bases). Trimming took 4 bases from V and 6 from J, leaving 18 bases between them. This CDR3 has 15 amino acids. Germline loops: CDR1 MNHEY, CDR2 SVGAGI. DNA for the CDR3: TGTGCCAGCAGTTTTCCGGGGGTCTCTCCACATGGCTACACCTTC. Protein product: CASSFPGVSPHGYTF.

The rearrangement joins TRBV2 to TRBJ1-4; D ambiguous. Trimming removed 3 bases at V and 10 bases at J, with 18 bases between. The germline gives CDR1 SNHLY, CDR2 FYNNEI. The CDR3 totals 15 residues. The CDR3 region has the DNA TGTGCCAGCAGTGACACGTCTTTCGGGTCGGGAAAACTGTTTTTT. It is translated as CASSDTSFGSGKLFF.

The rearrangement uses TRBV5-4 and TRBJ1-1; D is ambiguous. Germline V gene data show CDR1 as SGHNT and CDR2 as YYREEE (reference sequence). Trimming took off 0 bases at V and 7 bases at J, with 7 bases between the two ends. The CDR3 totals 12 residues. The CDR3 here is CASSLGRLEAFF. CDR3 DNA: TGTGCCAGCAGCTTGGGCAGGCTTGAAGCTTTCTTT.

On this clone itself: Other DNA sequences within the sample encode an identical CDR3. J is TRBJ1-6 and V is TRBV7-9; D is unresolved. Germline lookup yields CDR1 SEHNR and CDR2 FQNEAQ (reference sequence). V lost 1 base, J lost 6 bases, and 4 bases lay in between. This CDR3 has 13 residues. CDR3 DNA: TGTGCCAGCAGCTTAGTCTCTAATTCACCCCTCCACTTT. It is translated as CASSLVSNSPLHF.

This chain uses TRBV18 with TRBJ2-1, with a weak D call TRBD1 (5 bases). This CDR3 is 12 amino acids long. The V end was cut by 4 bases, the J end by 16 bases, with 17 bases between. Germline CDR1 reads KGHSH; CDR2 reads LQKENI. CDR3 sequence reads: CASSREGEERFF. CDR3 in DNA: TGTGCCAGCTCACGCGAAGGGGAAGAGCGCTTCTTC.

This chain links TRBV7-2 with TRBJ2-5; 8 bases agree with TRBD2. With 1 base clipped from V and 5 bases from J, the junction kept 15 bases outside the gene matches. The CDR3 spans 18 residues. The germline CDR1 and CDR2 sequences are SGHTA and FQGNSA. CDR3 sequence reads: CASSLVGPGAGLGETQYF. For the CDR3, the DNA is TGTGCCAGCAGCTTAGTTGGTCCCGGGGCGGGACTAGGGGAGACCCAGTACTTC.

This sequence joins TRBV29-1 and TRBJ1-2; D is perhaps TRBD1 (6 bases). The V gene's germline CDR1 is SQVTM and CDR2 ANQGSEA. The CDR3 consists of 14 residues. V lost 3 bases to trimming and J lost 4 bases, with 15 bases between them. The CDR3 loop reads CSVDRNRVPYGYTF. In DNA, the CDR3 is TGCAGCGTTGATCGGAACAGGGTCCCCTATGGCTACACCTTC.

Turning to this clone: The sample holds other DNA sequences that translate to the same CDR3. The chain uses TRBV27 and TRBJ2-7; tentatively, D is TRBD2 (6 bases). This CDR3 comprises 14 residues. The V end was cut by 3 bases, the J end by 0 bases, with 9 bases between. Germline CDR1 MNHEY, CDR2 SMNVEV (reference sequence). The CDR3 here is CASSLGGNSYEQYF. DNA for the CDR3: TGTGCCAGCAGTTTGGGGGGAAACTCCTACGAGCAGTACTTC.

The chain joins TRBV6-6 to TRBJ1-1; 10 bases fit TRBD1. Germline V gene sequence: CDR1 MNHNY, CDR2 SVGAGI (reference sequence). V was pared by 6 bases and J by 4 bases, with 5 bases of the junction left unmatched. The CDR3 length is 14 residues. DNA of the CDR3: TGTGCCAGCAGCCTGGGACAGGGGCCCACTGAAGCTTTCTTT. It translates to CASSLGQGPTEAFF.

The J gene is TRBJ1-5, the V gene TRBV4-1; the match to TRBD1 covers 7 bases. The V gene end was trimmed by 4 bases and the J gene end by 5 bases; junction bases not matched to a gene: 14. Germline CDR1 and CDR2: MGHRA and YSYEKL. The CDR3 runs 17 residues. CDR3 DNA: TGCGCCAGCAGCCGCGGCGGGTCGACAGGGATGGATCAGCCCCAGCATTTT. It specifies CASSRGGSTGMDQPQHF.

The rearrangement uses TRBV30 and TRBJ1-1, with a weak D call TRBD1 (6 bases). Trimming shortened V by 1 base and J by 1 base, and 13 bases separated the two germline ends. This CDR3 spans 15 amino acids. Germline-derived CDR1 and CDR2 are GTSNPN and SVGIG (reference sequence). The CDR3 DNA sequence: TGTGCCTGGAGTGAAAGAAGGGGGTGGAACACTGAAGCTTTCTTT. Its translation: CAWSERRGWNTEAFF.

The chain employs TRBV27 and TRBJ2-1, with 8 positions matching TRBD2. CDR1 MNHEY and CDR2 SMNVEV come from the germline V gene (reference sequence). The CDR3 runs 16 residues. With 1 base clipped from V and 2 bases from J, the junction kept 4 bases outside the gene matches. CDR3 in DNA: TGTGCCAGCAGTTTATTCTGGCGGGGGGCCTACAATGAGCAGTTCTTC. It translates to CASSLFWRGAYNEQFF.

This chain connects TRBV10-3 to TRBJ2-7; 8 bases agree with TRBD2. The germline V gene encodes CDR1 ENHRY and CDR2 SYGVKD. The ends lost 7 bases at V and 4 bases at J; junction bases unmatched: 9. The length of the CDR3 is 14 residues. The DNA of the CDR3 is TGTGCCATCAAAACGGGGGGGTCGCTATACGAGCAGTACTTC. Its translation: CAIKTGGSLYEQYF.